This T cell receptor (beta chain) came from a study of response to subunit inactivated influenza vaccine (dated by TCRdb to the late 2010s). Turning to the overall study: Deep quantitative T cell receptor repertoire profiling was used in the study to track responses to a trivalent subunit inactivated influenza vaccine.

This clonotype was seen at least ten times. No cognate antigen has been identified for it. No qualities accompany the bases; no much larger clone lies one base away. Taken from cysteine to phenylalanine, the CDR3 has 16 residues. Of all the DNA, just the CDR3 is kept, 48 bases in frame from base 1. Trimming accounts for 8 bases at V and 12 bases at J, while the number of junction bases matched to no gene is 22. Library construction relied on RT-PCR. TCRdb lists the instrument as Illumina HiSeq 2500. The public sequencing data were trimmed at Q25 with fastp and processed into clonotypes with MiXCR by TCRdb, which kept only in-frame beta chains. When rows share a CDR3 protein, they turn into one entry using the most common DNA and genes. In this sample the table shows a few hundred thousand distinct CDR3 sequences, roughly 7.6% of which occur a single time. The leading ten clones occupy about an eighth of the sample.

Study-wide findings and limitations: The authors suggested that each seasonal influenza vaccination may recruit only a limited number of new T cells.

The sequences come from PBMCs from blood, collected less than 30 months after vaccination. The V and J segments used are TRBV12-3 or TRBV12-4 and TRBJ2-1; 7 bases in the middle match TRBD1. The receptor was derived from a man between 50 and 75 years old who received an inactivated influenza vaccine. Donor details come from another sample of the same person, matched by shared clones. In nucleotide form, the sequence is TGTGCCAGCTGCCTATCGCTGGGGACAGCCATCGCGAGGCAGTTCTTC. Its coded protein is CASCLSLGTAIARQFF.